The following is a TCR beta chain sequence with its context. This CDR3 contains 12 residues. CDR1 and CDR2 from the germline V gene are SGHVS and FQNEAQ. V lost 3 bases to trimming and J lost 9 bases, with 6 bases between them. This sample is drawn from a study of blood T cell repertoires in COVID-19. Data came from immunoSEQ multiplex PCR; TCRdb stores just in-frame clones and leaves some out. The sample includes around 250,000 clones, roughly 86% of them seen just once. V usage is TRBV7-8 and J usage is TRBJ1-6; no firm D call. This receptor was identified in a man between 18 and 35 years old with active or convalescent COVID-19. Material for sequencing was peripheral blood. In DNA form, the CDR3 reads TGTGCCAGCAGCTTTTCCGGTTCACCCCTCCACTTT. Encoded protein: CASSFSGSPLHF.